Presented here are 8 T cell receptor beta chains from one specimen sequenced in a study of Graves' ophthalmopathy and Graves' hyperthyroidism. The TCR beta CDR3 regions underwent amplification from RNA transcripts. First-round RT-PCR used HTBI primers; second-round multiplex PCR followed. A single record per CDR3 protein comes from TCRdb applying MiXCR to the multiplex PCR reads. This sample has a few hundred thousand distinct CDR3 sequences, with 17% found just once. The sequenced sample was peripheral blood. These receptors came from an adult man with Graves' ophthalmopathy.

This chain joins TRBV10-3 and TRBJ2-7; 7 bases align to TRBD2. Germline CDR1 and CDR2: ENHRY and SYGVKD. J was trimmed by 4 bases and V by 10 bases; bases with no gene match: 13. This CDR3 region has 14 residues. CDR3 bases: TGTGCCACCTTGATGGGGGGGACGACTTACGAGCAGTACTTC. Protein sequence: CATLMGGTTYEQYF.

This clonotype was counted at least ten times. This chain uses TRBV6-2 or TRBV6-3 with TRBJ2-7; weak D call: TRBD2 (5 bases). V was shortened by 4 bases and J by 2 bases, with 9 bases between the two germline ends. Germline CDR1 and CDR2: MNHEY and SVGEGT. This CDR3 has 13 residues. CDR3 loop: CASSWTGTYEQYF. The CDR3 nucleotides are TGTGCCAGCAGTTGGACGGGGACCTACGAGCAGTACTTC.

This clonotype showed up many times. The chain uses TRBV20-1 and TRBJ2-5, with 7 bases identical to TRBD2. Losses at the gene ends were 0 bases for V and 5 bases for J; bases not matched to a gene: 12. Germline V gives CDR1 DFQATT, CDR2 SNEGSKA (reference sequence). This CDR3 contains 16 residues. The CDR3 here is CSAREGRGGARETQYF. The CDR3, as DNA: TGCAGTGCTAGAGAGGGGAGGGGAGGAGCTCGGGAGACCCAGTACTTC.

This clonotype was observed a handful of times. V usage is TRBV10-3 and J usage is TRBJ2-2, with D unclear. The V gene's germline CDR1 is ENHRY and CDR2 SYGVKD. Trimming took 6 bases from V and 3 from J, leaving 8 bases between them. The CDR3 contains 13 residues. This CDR3 reads CAIRYAYTGELFF. As DNA, the CDR3 is TGTGCCATCAGATACGCGTACACCGGGGAGCTGTTTTTT.

This clonotype was recorded at least ten times. The CDR3 protein is CASSYRDRYTGELFF. The CDR3 nucleotides read TGTGCCAGCAGTTACCGGGACAGATACACCGGGGAGCTGTTTTTT. The genes are TRBV6-5 and TRBJ2-2; 7 nucleotides agree with TRBD1. Germline loops: CDR1 MNHEY, CDR2 SVGAGI. There are 15 residues in the CDR3. The V segment lost 2 bases and the J segment 3 bases; nucleotides outside the gene matches: 3.

This clonotype was seen many times. The V gene is TRBV30, the J gene TRBJ1-1; 7 bases are shared with TRBD1. J lost 3 bases, V lost 1 base, and 2 bases had no gene match. CDR3 length: 13 residues. The germline gives CDR1 GTSNPN, CDR2 SVGIG (reference sequence). The CDR3 is CAWSDQGDTEAFF. The CDR3 DNA reads TGTGCCTGGAGTGATCAGGGGGACACTGAAGCTTTCTTT. Full variable domain (missing parts from reference TRBV30 and TRBJ1-1): SQTIHQWPATLVQPVGSPLSLECTVEGTSNPNLYWYRQAAGRGLQLLFYSVGIGQISSEVPQNLSASRPQDRQFILSSKKLLLSDSGFYLCAWSDQGDTEAFFGQGTRLTVV.

This clonotype was picked up many times. This chain joins TRBV6-1 and TRBJ1-1; the D is unclear. The CDR3 has 11 residues. Trimming pared 6 bases from V and 7 bases from J, leaving 9 bases between. CDR1 and CDR2 (germline): MNHNS, SASEGT. The CDR3 DNA sequence: TGTGCCAGCAGAAAAGCGGATGAAGCTTTCTTT. Its translation: CASRKADEAFF.

V is TRBV12-3 or TRBV12-4 and J is TRBJ2-5; D is possibly TRBD2 (7 bases). V was cut by 7 bases and J by 0 bases, with 15 bases left in between. The CDR3 covers 15 residues. The CDR3 nucleotides read TGTGCCAGCACTCCGTACGGGGGGCACCAAGAGACCCAGTACTTC. This translates into CASTPYGGHQETQYF.